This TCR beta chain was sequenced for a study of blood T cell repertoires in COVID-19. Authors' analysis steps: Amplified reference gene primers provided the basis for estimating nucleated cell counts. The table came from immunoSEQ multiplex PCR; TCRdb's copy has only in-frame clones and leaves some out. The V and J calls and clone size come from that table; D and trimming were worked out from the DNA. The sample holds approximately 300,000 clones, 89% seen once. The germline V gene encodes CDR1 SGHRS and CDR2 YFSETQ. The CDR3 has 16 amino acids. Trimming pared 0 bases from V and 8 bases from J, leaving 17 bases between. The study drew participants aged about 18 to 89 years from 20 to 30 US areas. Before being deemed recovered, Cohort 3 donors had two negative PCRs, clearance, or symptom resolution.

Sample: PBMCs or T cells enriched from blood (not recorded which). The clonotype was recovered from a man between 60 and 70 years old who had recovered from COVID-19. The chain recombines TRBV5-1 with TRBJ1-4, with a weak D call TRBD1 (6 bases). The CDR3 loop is CASSLGSTGSGEKLFF. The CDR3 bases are TGCGCCAGCAGCTTGGGTTCTACAGGGAGCGGCGAAAAACTGTTTTTT.